A selection of T cell receptor beta chains follows, all from one sample in a study of regulatory T cells in long-lasting Graves disease. A single record per CDR3 protein comes from TCRdb applying MiXCR to the multiplex PCR reads. In the table there are around 510,000 distinct CDR3 sequences, about 20% of which are singletons. This specimen consisted of peripheral blood mononuclear cells (PBMCs), obtained when the disease was refractory, from a patient treated with antithyroid drugs. These receptors all come from a female donor with Graves disease. Both conserved end residues are part of each CDR3. The order of the fields is V gene, D gene, J gene, clone size, CDR3 protein, CDR3 DNA. D genes are given only for firm matches. Clone size is given for some rows only: seen once, a few or many times, or a class if the clone is expanded.

>TRBV28|-|TRBJ1-4|many
CASSLRTWDHEKLFF
TGTGCCAGCAGTTTACGGACGTGGGACCATGAAAAACTGTTTTTT
>TRBV7-3|TRBD1|TRBJ2-5|many
CASSSSDRRETQYF
TGTGCCAGCAGCTCTTCGGACAGGCGGGAGACCCAGTACTTC
>TRBV29-1|-|TRBJ1-1|many
CSVEEGQSAFF
TGCAGCGTTGAAGAGGGGCAGAGTGCTTTCTTT
>TRBV11-2|-|TRBJ1-5|many
CATTPEDPVDQPQHF
TGTGCCACCACCCCTGAGGACCCCGTGGATCAGCCCCAGCATTTT
>TRBV2|-|TRBJ1-1|many
CASRGDLNTEAFF
TGTGCCAGCAGAGGAGATTTGAACACTGAAGCTTTCTTT
>TRBV6-2/TRBV6-3|-|TRBJ1-1|-
CASSYPRGANTEAFF
TGTGCCAGCAGTTACCCCAGGGGAGCGAACACTGAAGCTTTCTTT
>TRBV6-9|-|TRBJ1-4|few
CASSYGQGNEKLFF
TGTGCCAGCAGTTACGGGCAGGGTAATGAAAAACTGTTTTTT
>TRBV5-1|TRBD2|TRBJ2-7|-
CASSILAGANGEQYF
TGCGCCAGCAGCATCTTAGCGGGAGCGAATGGCGAGCAGTACTTC
>TRBV11-2|-|TRBJ1-2|many
CASSLVVDNYGYTF
TGTGCCAGCAGCTTAGTCGTAGATAACTATGGCTACACCTTC
>TRBV7-9|-|TRBJ1-6|few
CASSTSSYNSPLHF
TGTGCCAGCAGCACAAGCTCCTATAATTCACCCCTCCACTTT
>TRBV25-1|-|TRBJ2-7|many
CASSELDRVSSYEQYF
TGTGCCAGCAGTGAATTGGACAGAGTATCCTCCTACGAGCAGTACTTC
>TRBV7-9|-|TRBJ1-3|-
CASSLATPGGNTIYF
TGTGCCAGCAGCTTAGCTACGCCAGGCGGAAACACCATATATTTT
>TRBV5-1|TRBD2|TRBJ2-3|-
CASSPGRLAGGTDTQYF
TGCGCCAGCAGCCCTGGACGACTAGCGGGAGGCACAGATACGCAGTATTTT
>TRBV6-1|-|TRBJ1-2|many
CASSPKTGLYGYTF
TGTGCCAGCAGTCCGAAGACAGGACTCTATGGCTACACCTTC
>TRBV27|TRBD1|TRBJ2-7|many
CASSIYRTGAYEQYF
TGTGCCAGCAGTATATACAGGACAGGGGCCTACGAGCAGTACTTC
>TRBV4-2|-|TRBJ2-7|-
CASSPNRLSYEQYF
TGTGCCAGCAGCCCGAACAGGTTATCCTACGAGCAGTACTTC
>TRBV2|TRBD1|TRBJ2-7|many
CASSEAGQGSYEQYF
TGTGCCAGCAGTGAAGCGGGACAGGGCTCCTACGAGCAGTACTTC
>TRBV27|TRBD1|TRBJ1-2|many
CASSRTPQGAYGYTF
TGTGCCAGCAGTAGGACCCCACAGGGGGCATATGGCTACACCTTC